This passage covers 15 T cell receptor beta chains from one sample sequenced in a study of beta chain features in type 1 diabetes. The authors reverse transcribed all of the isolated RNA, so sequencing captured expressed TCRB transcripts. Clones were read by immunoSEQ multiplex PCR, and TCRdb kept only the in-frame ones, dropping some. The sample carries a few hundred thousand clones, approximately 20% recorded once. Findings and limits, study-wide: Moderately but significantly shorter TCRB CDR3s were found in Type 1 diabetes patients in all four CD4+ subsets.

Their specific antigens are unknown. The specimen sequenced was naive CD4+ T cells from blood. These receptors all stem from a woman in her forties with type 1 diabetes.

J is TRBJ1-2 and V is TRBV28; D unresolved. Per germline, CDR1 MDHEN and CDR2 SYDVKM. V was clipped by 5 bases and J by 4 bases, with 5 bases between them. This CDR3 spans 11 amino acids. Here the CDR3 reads CASSGSYGYTF. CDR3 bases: TGTGCCAGCAGTGGGAGCTATGGCTACACCTTC.

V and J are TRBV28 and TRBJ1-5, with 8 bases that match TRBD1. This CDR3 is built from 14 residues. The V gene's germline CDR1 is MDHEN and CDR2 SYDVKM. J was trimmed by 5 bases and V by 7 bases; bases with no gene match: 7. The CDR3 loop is CASIYGTGDQPQHF. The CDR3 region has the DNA TGTGCCAGCATTTACGGGACAGGAGATCAGCCCCAGCATTTT.

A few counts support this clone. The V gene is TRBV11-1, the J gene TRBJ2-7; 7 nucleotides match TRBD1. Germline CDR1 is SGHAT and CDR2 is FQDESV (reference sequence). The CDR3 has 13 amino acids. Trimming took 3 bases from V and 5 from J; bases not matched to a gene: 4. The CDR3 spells CASSLGTAHEQYF. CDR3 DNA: TGTGCCAGCAGCTTGGGGACAGCGCACGAGCAGTACTTC.

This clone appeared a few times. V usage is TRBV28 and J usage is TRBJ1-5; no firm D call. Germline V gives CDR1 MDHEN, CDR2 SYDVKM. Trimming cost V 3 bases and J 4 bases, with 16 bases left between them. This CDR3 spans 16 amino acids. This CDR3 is CASSFTDPGSNQPQHF. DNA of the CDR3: TGTGCCAGCAGTTTTACAGACCCCGGCAGTAATCAGCCCCAGCATTTT.

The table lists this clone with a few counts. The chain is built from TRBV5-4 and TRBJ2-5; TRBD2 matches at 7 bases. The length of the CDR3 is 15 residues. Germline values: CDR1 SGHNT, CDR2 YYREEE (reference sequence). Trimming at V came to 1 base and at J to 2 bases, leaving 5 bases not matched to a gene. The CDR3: CASSLPSGRQETQYF. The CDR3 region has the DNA TGTGCCAGCAGCTTGCCTAGCGGCCGACAAGAGACCCAGTACTTC.

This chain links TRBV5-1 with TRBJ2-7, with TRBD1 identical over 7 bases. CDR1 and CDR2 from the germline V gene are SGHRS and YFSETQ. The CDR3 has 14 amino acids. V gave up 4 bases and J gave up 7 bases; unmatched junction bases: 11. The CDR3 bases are TGCGCCAGCAGCGCTCAGACAGGGAGAGAGGAGCAGTACTTC. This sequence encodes CASSAQTGREEQYF. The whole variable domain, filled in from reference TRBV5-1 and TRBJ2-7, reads KAGVTQTPRYLIKTRGQQVTLSCSPISGHRSVSWYQQTPGQGLQFLFEYFSETQRNKGNFPGRFSGRQFSNSRSEMNVSTLELGDSALYLCASSAQTGREEQYFGPGTRLTVT.

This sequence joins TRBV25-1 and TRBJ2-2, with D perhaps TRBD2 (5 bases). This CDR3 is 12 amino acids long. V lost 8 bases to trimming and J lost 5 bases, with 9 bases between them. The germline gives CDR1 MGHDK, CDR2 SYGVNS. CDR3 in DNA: TGTGCCAGCCATCGAGGGACCGGGGAGCTGTTTTTT. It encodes CASHRGTGELFF.

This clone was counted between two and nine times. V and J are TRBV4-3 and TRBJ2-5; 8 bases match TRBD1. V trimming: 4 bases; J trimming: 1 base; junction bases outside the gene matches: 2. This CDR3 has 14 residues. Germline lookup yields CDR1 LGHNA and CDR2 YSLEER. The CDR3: CASSLTGGQETQYF. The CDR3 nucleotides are TGCGCCAGCAGCCTCACAGGGGGCCAAGAGACCCAGTACTTC.

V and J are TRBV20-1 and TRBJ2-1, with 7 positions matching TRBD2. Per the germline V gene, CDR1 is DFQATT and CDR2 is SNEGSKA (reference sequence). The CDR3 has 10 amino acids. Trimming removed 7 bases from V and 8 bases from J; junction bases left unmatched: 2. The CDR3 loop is CSGGGYEQFF. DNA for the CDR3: TGCAGTGGGGGGGGATATGAGCAGTTCTTC.

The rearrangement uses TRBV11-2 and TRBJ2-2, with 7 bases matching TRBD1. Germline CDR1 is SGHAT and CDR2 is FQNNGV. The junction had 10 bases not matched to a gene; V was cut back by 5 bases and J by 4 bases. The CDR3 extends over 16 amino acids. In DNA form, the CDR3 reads TGTGCCAGCAGCCCGAGAGACAGGGCGGTCACCGGGGAGCTGTTTTTT. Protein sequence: CASSPRDRAVTGELFF. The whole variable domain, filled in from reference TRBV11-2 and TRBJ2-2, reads EAGVAQSPRYKIIEKRQSVAFWCNPISGHATLYWYQQILGQGPKLLIQFQNNGVVDDSQLPKDRFSAERLKGVDSTLKIQPAKLEDSAVYLCASSPRDRAVTGELFFGEGSRLTVL.

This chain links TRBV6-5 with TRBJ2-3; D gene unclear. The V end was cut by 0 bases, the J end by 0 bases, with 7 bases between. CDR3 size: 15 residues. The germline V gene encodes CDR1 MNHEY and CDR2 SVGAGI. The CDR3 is CASSYSGASTDTQYF. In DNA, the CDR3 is TGTGCCAGCAGTTACTCCGGAGCTAGCACAGATACGCAGTATTTT.

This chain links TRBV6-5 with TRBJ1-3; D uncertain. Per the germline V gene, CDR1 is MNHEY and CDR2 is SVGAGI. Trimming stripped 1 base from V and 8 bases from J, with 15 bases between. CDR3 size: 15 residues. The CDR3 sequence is CASSYLGTEGYTIYF. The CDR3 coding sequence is TGTGCCAGCAGTTACTTGGGCACGGAGGGTTACACCATATATTTT.

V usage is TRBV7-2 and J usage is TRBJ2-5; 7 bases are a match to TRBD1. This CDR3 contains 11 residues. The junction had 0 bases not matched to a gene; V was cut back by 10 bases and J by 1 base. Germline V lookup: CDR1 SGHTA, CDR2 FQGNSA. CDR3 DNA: TGTGCCACAGGGGGCCAAGAGACCCAGTACTTC. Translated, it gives CATGGQETQYF.

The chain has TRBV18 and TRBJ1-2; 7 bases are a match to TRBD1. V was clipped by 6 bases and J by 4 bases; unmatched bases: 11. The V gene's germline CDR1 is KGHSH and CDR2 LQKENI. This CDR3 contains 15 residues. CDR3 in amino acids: CASSPDRDHSYGYTF. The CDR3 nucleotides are TGTGCCAGCTCGCCCGACAGGGACCACAGCTATGGCTACACCTTC.

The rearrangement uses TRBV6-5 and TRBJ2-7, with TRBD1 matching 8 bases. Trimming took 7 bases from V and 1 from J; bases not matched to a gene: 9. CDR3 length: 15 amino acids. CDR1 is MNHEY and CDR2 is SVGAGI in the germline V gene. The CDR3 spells CASKGLRQGSYEQYF. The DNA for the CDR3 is TGTGCCAGCAAGGGTCTGAGACAGGGGTCCTACGAGCAGTACTTC.